This T cell receptor (beta chain) is from a study of cytomegalovirus exposure and HLA in healthy donors. With 60 Vbeta and 13 Jbeta primers, the PCR was carried out. Sequenced by immunoSEQ multiplex PCR; TCRdb stores in-frame clones only, minus some. This table has over 150,000 clones, under 90% appearing once. Looked up from germline, CDR1 is SQVTM and CDR2 is ANQGSEA. CDR3 length: 12 amino acids. V lost 4 bases, J lost 6 bases, and 9 bases lay in between. This clone occurred once. Sequencing input: PBMCs. The clonotype comes from a young man in good health and CMV-seronegative. V usage is TRBV29-1 and J usage is TRBJ2-2; D may be TRBD1 (6 bases). CDR3 nucleotides: TGCAGCGTTGTAAAGGGGGCCGGGGAGCTGTTTTTT. It codes for CSVVKGAGELFF.